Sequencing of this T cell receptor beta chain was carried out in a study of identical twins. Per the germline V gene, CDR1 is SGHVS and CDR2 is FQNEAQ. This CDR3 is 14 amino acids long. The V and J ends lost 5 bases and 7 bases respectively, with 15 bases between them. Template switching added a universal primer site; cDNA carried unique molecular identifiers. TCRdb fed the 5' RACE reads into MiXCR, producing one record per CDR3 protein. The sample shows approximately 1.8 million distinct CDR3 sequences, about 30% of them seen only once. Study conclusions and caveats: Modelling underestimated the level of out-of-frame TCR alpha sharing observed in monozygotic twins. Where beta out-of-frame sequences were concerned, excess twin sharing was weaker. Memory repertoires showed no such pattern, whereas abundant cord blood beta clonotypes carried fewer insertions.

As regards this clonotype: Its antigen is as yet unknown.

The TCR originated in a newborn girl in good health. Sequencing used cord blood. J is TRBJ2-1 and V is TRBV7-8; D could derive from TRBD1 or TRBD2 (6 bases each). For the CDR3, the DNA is TGTGCCAGCAGCACGCCCGGGGGCCTAAATGAGCAGTTCTTC. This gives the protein CASSTPGGLNEQFF.